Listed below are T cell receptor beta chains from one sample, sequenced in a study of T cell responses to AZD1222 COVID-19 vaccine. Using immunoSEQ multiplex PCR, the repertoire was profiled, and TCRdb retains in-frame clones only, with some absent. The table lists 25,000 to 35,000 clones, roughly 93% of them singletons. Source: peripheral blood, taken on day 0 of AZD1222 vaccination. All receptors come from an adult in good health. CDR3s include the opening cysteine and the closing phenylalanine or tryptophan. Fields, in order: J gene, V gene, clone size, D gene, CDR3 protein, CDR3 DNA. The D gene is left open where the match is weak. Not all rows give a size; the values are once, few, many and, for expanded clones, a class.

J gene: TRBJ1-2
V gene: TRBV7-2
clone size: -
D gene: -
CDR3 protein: CASSLEIGRANYGYTF
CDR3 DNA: TGTGCCAGCAGCTTAGAGATTGGCAGGGCTAACTATGGCTACACCTTC

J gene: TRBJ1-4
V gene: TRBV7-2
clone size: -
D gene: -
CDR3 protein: CASSLRGEKLFF
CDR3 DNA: TGTGCCAGCAGCTTGCGGGGGGAAAAACTGTTTTTT

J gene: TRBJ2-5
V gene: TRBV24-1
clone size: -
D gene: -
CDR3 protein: CATSDPLHDKLETQYF
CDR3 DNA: TGTGCCACCAGTGATCCACTTCACGACAAATTGGAGACCCAGTACTTC

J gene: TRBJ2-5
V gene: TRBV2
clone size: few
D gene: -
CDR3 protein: CASRQVTGTETQYF
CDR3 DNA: TGTGCCAGCAGGCAGGTTACAGGGACAGAGACCCAGTACTTC

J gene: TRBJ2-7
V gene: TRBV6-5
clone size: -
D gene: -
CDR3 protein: CASRGTLSSYEQYF
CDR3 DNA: TGTGCCAGCAGGGGGACCCTTAGCTCCTACGAGCAGTACTTC

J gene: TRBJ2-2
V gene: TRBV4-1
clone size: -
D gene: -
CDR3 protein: CASTYGPGSNGGELFF
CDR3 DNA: TGCGCCAGCACGTATGGGCCAGGGTCGAATGGCGGGGAGCTGTTTTTT

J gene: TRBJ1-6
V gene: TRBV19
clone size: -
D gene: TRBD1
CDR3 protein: CASSRGQGTSPLHF
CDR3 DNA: TGTGCCAGTAGTAGGGGACAGGGGACTTCACCCCTCCACTTT

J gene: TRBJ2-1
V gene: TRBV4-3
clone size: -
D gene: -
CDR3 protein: CASSQIDYQGNEQFF
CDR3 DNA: TGCGCCAGCAGCCAGATTGACTACCAAGGCAATGAGCAGTTCTTC

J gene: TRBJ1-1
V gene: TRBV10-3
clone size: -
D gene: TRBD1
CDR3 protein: CAVAGTAIEAFF
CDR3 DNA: TGTGCCGTCGCCGGGACAGCTATAGAAGCTTTCTTT

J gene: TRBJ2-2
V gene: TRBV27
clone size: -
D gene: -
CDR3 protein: CASSFHRGTGELFF
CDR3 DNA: TGTGCCAGCAGCTTCCATAGGGGAACCGGGGAGCTGTTTTTT

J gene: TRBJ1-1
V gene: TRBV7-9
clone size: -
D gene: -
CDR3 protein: CASSHGQIEAFF
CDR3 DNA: TGTGCCAGCAGCCACGGGCAGATTGAAGCTTTCTTT